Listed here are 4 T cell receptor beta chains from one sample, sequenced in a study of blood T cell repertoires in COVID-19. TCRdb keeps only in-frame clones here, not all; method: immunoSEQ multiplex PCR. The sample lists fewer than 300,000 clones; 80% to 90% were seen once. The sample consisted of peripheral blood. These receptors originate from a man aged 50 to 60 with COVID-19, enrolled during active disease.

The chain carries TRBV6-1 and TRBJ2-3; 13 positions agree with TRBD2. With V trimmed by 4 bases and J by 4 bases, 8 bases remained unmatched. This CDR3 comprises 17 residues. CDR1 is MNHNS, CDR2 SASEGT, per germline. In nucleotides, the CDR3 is TGTGCCAGCAGTGGGGGACTAGCGGGGACTGGAGCAGATACGCAGTATTTT. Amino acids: CASSGGLAGTGADTQYF.

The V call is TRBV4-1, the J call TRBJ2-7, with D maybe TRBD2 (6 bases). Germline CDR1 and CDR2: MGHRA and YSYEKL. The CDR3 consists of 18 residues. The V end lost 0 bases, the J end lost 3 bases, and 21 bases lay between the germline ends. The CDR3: CASSQELISARRGYEQYF. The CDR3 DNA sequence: TGCGCCAGCAGCCAAGAATTGATCTCGGCCCGGAGGGGCTACGAGCAGTACTTC.

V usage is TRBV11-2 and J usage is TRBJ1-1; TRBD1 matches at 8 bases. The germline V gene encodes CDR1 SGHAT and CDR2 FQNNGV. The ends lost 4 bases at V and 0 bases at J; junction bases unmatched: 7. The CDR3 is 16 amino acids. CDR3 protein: CASSSGQARMNTEAFF. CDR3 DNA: TGTGCCAGCAGCTCGGGACAGGCCCGCATGAACACTGAAGCTTTCTTT.

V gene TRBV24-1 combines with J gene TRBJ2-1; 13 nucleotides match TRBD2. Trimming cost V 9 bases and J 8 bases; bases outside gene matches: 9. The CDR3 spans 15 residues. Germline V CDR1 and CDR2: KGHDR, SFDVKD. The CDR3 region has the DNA TGTGCCACCTCGCCGGGACTAGCGGGACCTGATGAGCAGTTCTTC. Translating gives CATSPGLAGPDEQFF.